This TCR beta chain is from a study of T cells in Graves' hyperthyroidism and ophthalmopathy. The TCR beta CDR3 regions underwent amplification using RNA transcripts as the source. First-round RT-PCR targeting the TCR CDR3 was performed with the HTBI primer set. From the multiplex PCR reads, TCRdb called clonotypes with MiXCR, one entry per CDR3 protein. This sample has more than 350,000 distinct CDR3 sequences, with about 15% found just once. The CDR3 contains 14 residues. Between the trimmed V and J ends, which lost 6 bases and 8 bases, there was a span of 17 bases. Germline V CDR1 and CDR2: MDHEN, SYDVKM.

Source material: blood. The TCR comes from a woman aged 25 to 39 with Graves' hyperthyroidism. V gene TRBV28 combines with J gene TRBJ2-1; maybe TRBD1 (6 bases). In DNA, the CDR3 is TGTGCCAGCAGCAGAGCCGGGACAATCGATGAGCAGTTCTTC. This encodes CASSRAGTIDEQFF.